These T cell receptor beta chains were read from a single sample in a study of identifying expanded T cells in peripheral blood. Method: immunoSEQ multiplex PCR; TCRdb's copy keeps in-frame clones and lacks some. The sample contains around 94,000 clones, about 85% of which appear only once. Sequenced sample: blood. The receptors here all came from a person aged 18 to 70 in good health. CDR3s include the opening cysteine and the closing phenylalanine or tryptophan.

v_call	j_call	cdr3_aa
TRBV6-6	TRBJ2-4	CASREGSGSLNIQYF
TRBV6-4	TRBJ1-2	CASSNRTDLNYGYTF
TRBV21-1	TRBJ2-7	CAIRTSVTYEQYF
TRBV15	TRBJ1-5	CATSRAAGTDQPQHF
TRBV28	TRBJ1-2	CASRRDIYGYTF
TRBV4-1	TRBJ2-3	CATGGISDTQYF
TRBV4-3	TRBJ2-1	CASSQDVNASPSYNEQFF
TRBV6-1	TRBJ2-5	CASSSTRWGETQYF
TRBV30	TRBJ2-5	CAWSRREGETQYF
TRBV7-9	TRBJ2-3	CASSGAGGQDTQYF
TRBV7-2	TRBJ1-2	CASSFAGGTDYGYTF
TRBV10-3	TRBJ1-1	CAISRTENTEAFF
TRBV18	TRBJ1-1	CASSPLHRVGSEAFF
TRBV30	TRBJ1-1	CAWIEPIRESMNTEAFF
TRBV29-1	TRBJ2-7	CSVLRSKDSMSEQYF
TRBV29-1	TRBJ1-2	CSVVGETGYYGYTF
TRBV7-2	TRBJ2-3	CASSSRPTPLTDTQYF
TRBV6-5	TRBJ2-7	CASSRDWRYEQYF
TRBV14	TRBJ1-1	CASSQEGRAAFF
TRBV15	TRBJ2-2	CATSRDRSNTGELFF
TRBV7-9	TRBJ2-7	CASSDRVPLGEQYF
TRBV5-6	TRBJ2-3	CASSFRTDTQYF
TRBV7-6	TRBJ2-1	CASSPGAATYNEQFF
TRBV6-5	TRBJ1-2	CASSTGWTYGYTF
TRBV30	TRBJ2-7	CAWSIFGQRPEGEQYF
TRBV7-9	TRBJ1-2	CATDRGGYGYTF
TRBV27	TRBJ1-6	CASSYSRTGKFEDSPLHF
TRBV2	TRBJ1-5	CASRSGTWSNQPQHF
TRBV6-5	TRBJ2-2	CASTTGTGNTGELFF
TRBV30	TRBJ1-4	CAWGDNTGGNEKLFF
TRBV29-1	TRBJ2-3	CSVEDRADTQYF
TRBV27	TRBJ1-5	CASSSLGQGNQPQHF
TRBV4-1	TRBJ2-2	CASSREPRTPTNTGELFF
TRBV5-1	TRBJ1-2	CASSLGQGWNGYTF
TRBV2	TRBJ1-4	CASSLLRTGTNEKLFF
TRBV6-5	TRBJ1-3	CASTTGFPGNTIYF
TRBV7-9	TRBJ2-5	CASSLAAQQETQYF
TRBV6-5	TRBJ1-6	CASMQGAHSPLHF
TRBV6-6	TRBJ2-5	CASSPGQKETQYF
TRBV27	TRBJ2-2	CASSPALGGKRSGELFF
TRBV30	TRBJ2-3	CVLDPGTVGDTQYF
TRBV13	TRBJ1-2	CASSALSNYGYTF
TRBV11-2	TRBJ2-2	CASSPTPRTGIGGELFF
TRBV5-1	TRBJ2-7	CASSSSFYEQYF
TRBV10-1	TRBJ2-3	CASSDISSSTDTQYF
TRBV7-2	TRBJ1-3	CASSADRGNTIYF
TRBV11-2	TRBJ1-6	CASSQGPLDNSPLHF
TRBV29-1	TRBJ1-4	CSVIWGQTATNEKLFF
TRBV5-1	TRBJ1-4	CASSWGDRVTFGEKLFF
TRBV11-2	TRBJ2-3	CASSLALTSGRFDTQYF
TRBV9	TRBJ1-3	CASSVLDRPGGNTIYF
TRBV13	TRBJ1-1	CASSLGQGRTEAFF
TRBV5-4	TRBJ1-4	CASSLKGQGLGEKLFF
TRBV6-6	TRBJ2-3	CASLDRPQPSTDTQYF
TRBV13	TRBJ2-1	CASSPLGLAGSNEQFF
TRBV12-5	TRBJ2-7	CASPNYGGTGSSYEQYF
TRBV7-2	TRBJ1-2	CASSLSNAWGYGYTF
TRBV6-5	TRBJ1-3	CASSLREGAGNTIYF
TRBV7-9	TRBJ2-1	CASSFGLAGGISSYNEQFF
TRBV4-3	TRBJ1-3	CASSPSGGPGNTIYF